The present TCR beta chain was sequenced within a study of vaccination effects on CD4 cells after COVID-19. Before any sequencing was done, the ViraFEST assay used viral peptide pools to expand antigen-specific CD4+ T cells. A roughly 10-day culture period preceded the isolation of CD4+ T cells. The CDR3 runs to 16 residues. CDR1 is MDHEN, CDR2 SYDVKM, per germline. Trimming at V came to 5 bases and at J to 8 bases, leaving 15 bases not matched to a gene. The assay was immunoSEQ multiplex PCR, and TCRdb's table has in-frame clones only and misses some. The sample lists tens of thousands of clones, about three quarters occurring once. Concerning this clone itself: Its antigen is as yet unknown.

The receptor was isolated from a human donor who received a COVID-19 vaccine. The rearrangement links TRBV28 to TRBJ1-2, with 9 bases aligning to TRBD1. The starting material was CD4+ T cells from PBMCs cultured with HCoV-229E spike peptides, obtained before COVID-19 vaccination. The CDR3 DNA follows: TGTGCCAGCAGTACATCTTGGGACAGGGCTTCGAGGGGCTACACCTTC. This codes for CASSTSWDRASRGYTF.